The 5 T cell receptor beta chains listed next were all sequenced from one sample in a study of blood T cell repertoires in COVID-19. Assay used: immunoSEQ multiplex PCR; TCRdb lists only in-frame clones, some missing. The sample lists around 110,000 clones, approximately 78% occurring once. The specimen was peripheral blood. Every receptor here comes from a man between 65 and 85 years old with acute or convalescent COVID-19.

The V gene is TRBV6-6, the J gene TRBJ2-1, with D perhaps TRBD2 (6 bases). V lost 3 bases and J 1 base, leaving 10 bases between the germline ends. The CDR3 covers 15 residues. Germline V lookup: CDR1 MNHNY, CDR2 SVGAGI (reference sequence). In DNA form, the CDR3 reads TGTGCCAGCAGTTATCGGGCGGGGTCCTACAATGAGCAGTTCTTC. It codes for CASSYRAGSYNEQFF.

The chain employs TRBV27 and TRBJ1-6, with TRBD1 as a possible D gene (6 bases). The length of the CDR3 is 14 residues. From germline, CDR1 is MNHEY and CDR2 SMNVEV (reference sequence). Trimming removed 6 bases at V and 8 bases at J, with 14 bases between. The CDR3 protein is CASSLASGDSPLHF. CDR3 nucleotides: TGTGCCAGCAGCCTCGCGTCAGGGGATTCACCCCTCCACTTT.

This CDR3 reads CASSFALAGNTGELFF. CDR3 in DNA: TGCGCCAGCAGCTTCGCGCTAGCGGGAAACACCGGGGAGCTGTTTTTT. This chain connects TRBV5-1 to TRBJ2-2; 9 positions match TRBD2. The trim removed 2 bases at V and 2 bases at J, leaving 4 bases unmatched. The V gene's germline CDR1 is SGHRS and CDR2 YFSETQ. The CDR3 runs 16 residues.

This clone showed up just a few times. Here the CDR3 DNA reads TGCAGCGTTGAAGATCGGTCCGGGGGGGCCGGCGGCACCGGGGAGCTGTTTTTT. Residues: CSVEDRSGGAGGTGELFF. This chain connects TRBV29-1 to TRBJ2-2; 8 bases map to TRBD2. The CDR3 covers 18 residues. V shed 0 bases and J 4 bases; nucleotides not matched to a gene: 13. Looked up from germline, CDR1 is SQVTM and CDR2 is ANQGSEA.

As DNA, the CDR3 is TGTGCCAGCAGTGAGACAGGGGCAGGTCAGCCCCAGCATTTT. It is translated as CASSETGAGQPQHF. The chain joins TRBV6-1 to TRBJ1-5; 8 bases map to TRBD1. V gave up 3 bases and J gave up 6 bases; unmatched junction bases: 4. The CDR3 totals 14 residues. From germline, CDR1 is MNHNS and CDR2 SASEGT.